These T cell receptor beta chains were read from a single sample in a study of shared clonotypes between healthy human individuals. TCRdb's copy holds only in-frame clones and misses some; the assay was immunoSEQ multiplex PCR. This table holds about 1 million clones, around 74% found once. The source material was memory CD4+ T cells sorted from blood. The receptors were gathered from a man aged 18 to 35 in good health. Both conserved end residues are part of each CDR3. D genes are given only for firm matches. Size is stated for part of the rows, as once, few or many counts, or as a class when the clone is expanded.

J gene: TRBJ2-2; D gene: NA; clone size: NA; V gene: TRBV14; CDR3 protein: CASSQAGGSHTGELFF
J gene: TRBJ2-7; D gene: TRBD1; clone size: NA; V gene: TRBV4-1; CDR3 protein: CASSLGQDVQYF
J gene: TRBJ2-5; D gene: NA; clone size: NA; V gene: TRBV19; CDR3 protein: CASSIDRASQETQYF
J gene: TRBJ2-2; D gene: NA; clone size: NA; V gene: TRBV9; CDR3 protein: CASSSQRVEGGRNTGELFF
J gene: TRBJ1-2; D gene: NA; clone size: NA; V gene: TRBV19; CDR3 protein: CASNDAPYGYTF
J gene: TRBJ2-7; D gene: TRBD1; clone size: NA; V gene: TRBV7-2; CDR3 protein: CASSADRMVEQYF
J gene: TRBJ2-1; D gene: TRBD2; clone size: once; V gene: TRBV10-3; CDR3 protein: CATTAAGGFLNEQFF
J gene: TRBJ1-6; D gene: NA; clone size: NA; V gene: TRBV27; CDR3 protein: CASSLFRNSPLHF
J gene: TRBJ1-4; D gene: NA; clone size: NA; V gene: TRBV19; CDR3 protein: CASRNTGADEKLFF
J gene: TRBJ1-2; D gene: NA; clone size: NA; V gene: TRBV27; CDR3 protein: CASSLSQGNYGYTF
J gene: TRBJ1-6; D gene: TRBD1; clone size: NA; V gene: TRBV5-1; CDR3 protein: CASRPGQQFSPLHF
J gene: TRBJ1-1; D gene: NA; clone size: NA; V gene: TRBV5-1; CDR3 protein: CASSLAGLGRAWEEAFF
J gene: TRBJ2-7; D gene: NA; clone size: few; V gene: TRBV29-1; CDR3 protein: CSGRTDSYEQYF
J gene: TRBJ2-1; D gene: NA; clone size: few; V gene: TRBV4-2; CDR3 protein: CASSLKSQGGRNEQFF
J gene: TRBJ1-1; D gene: NA; clone size: NA; V gene: TRBV5-1; CDR3 protein: CASSLGGNGVNTEAFF
J gene: TRBJ2-7; D gene: NA; clone size: few; V gene: TRBV6-1; CDR3 protein: CATQGRQGNSYEQYF
J gene: TRBJ1-5; D gene: TRBD1; clone size: NA; V gene: TRBV7-8; CDR3 protein: CASSWTGSQSQPQHF
J gene: TRBJ2-1; D gene: NA; clone size: NA; V gene: TRBV27; CDR3 protein: CASSFGGGTYNEQFF
J gene: TRBJ2-4; D gene: TRBD1; clone size: NA; V gene: TRBV5-6; CDR3 protein: CASSSYRGSNIQYF
J gene: TRBJ1-2; D gene: TRBD1; clone size: NA; V gene: TRBV19; CDR3 protein: CASSFFGDRANYGYTF
J gene: TRBJ2-1; D gene: NA; clone size: NA; V gene: TRBV7-9; CDR3 protein: CASSPKLAGSYNEQFF
J gene: TRBJ1-1; D gene: TRBD1; clone size: once; V gene: TRBV11-2; CDR3 protein: CASSQGGQGITEAFF
J gene: TRBJ2-3; D gene: NA; clone size: many; V gene: TRBV14; CDR3 protein: CASSQGQSTDTQYF
J gene: TRBJ2-5; D gene: NA; clone size: NA; V gene: TRBV27; CDR3 protein: CASSLWVGQETQYF
J gene: TRBJ2-2; D gene: NA; clone size: NA; V gene: TRBV6-1; CDR3 protein: CASRGGMDTGELFF
J gene: TRBJ2-7; D gene: NA; clone size: few; V gene: TRBV30; CDR3 protein: CAWSEITRTYEQYF
J gene: TRBJ2-5; D gene: NA; clone size: NA; V gene: TRBV19; CDR3 protein: CATTSDRFGGETQYF
J gene: TRBJ2-2; D gene: NA; clone size: NA; V gene: TRBV29-1; CDR3 protein: CSGGPRGTGELFF